Below, 31 T cell receptor beta chains from the same sample are listed, as sequenced in a study of blood T cell repertoires in COVID-19. Some clones are missing from TCRdb's copy, which holds only in-frame ones; the method was immunoSEQ multiplex PCR. The table has some 260,000 clones, about 89% seen once. Material for sequencing was PBMCs or T cells enriched from blood (not recorded which). The source of these receptors is a man in his forties who had recovered from COVID-19.

This rearrangement joins TRBV5-1 to TRBJ1-1; 7 bases agree with TRBD1. Unmatched junction bases numbered 9, after V lost 4 bases and J lost 6 bases. This CDR3 has 14 amino acids. Germline CDR1 and CDR2: SGHRS and YFSETQ. CDR3 loop: CASSPQGMVAEAFF. CDR3 coding DNA: TGCGCCAGCAGCCCACAGGGGATGGTAGCTGAAGCTTTCTTT.

The genes are TRBV5-8 and TRBJ2-5, with 11 bases that match TRBD1. From germline, CDR1 is SGHTS and CDR2 YDEGEE. The CDR3 is 15 residues long. J lost 3 bases, V lost 4 bases, and 5 bases had no gene match. The CDR3 coding sequence is TGTGCCAGCAGCAAACGGACAGGGGGCGAAGAGACCCAGTACTTC. Residues: CASSKRTGGEETQYF.

The chain is built from TRBV27 and TRBJ2-5; 13 bases fit TRBD2. The junction had 4 bases not matched to a gene; V was cut back by 3 bases and J by 0 bases. The germline gives CDR1 MNHEY, CDR2 SMNVEV (reference sequence). This CDR3 contains 17 residues. This chain's CDR3 is CASSFGGLAGHQETQYF. The CDR3 DNA follows: TGTGCCAGCAGTTTTGGGGGACTAGCGGGACACCAAGAGACCCAGTACTTC.

This CDR3 is CASSQDRVSGSPLHF. CDR3 coding DNA: TGTGCCAGCAGCCAGGATCGGGTTTCGGGTTCACCCCTCCACTTT. V gene TRBV7-8 combines with J gene TRBJ1-6; D is unresolved. V gave up 5 bases and J gave up 9 bases, with 17 bases separating them. Per the germline V gene, CDR1 is SGHVS and CDR2 is FQNEAQ. The CDR3 covers 15 residues.

The genes are TRBV27 and TRBJ1-3; D gene unclear. CDR3 length: 14 amino acids. Germline V gives CDR1 MNHEY, CDR2 SMNVEV (reference sequence). The V and J ends lost 6 bases and 3 bases respectively, with 12 bases between them. CDR3: CASRSGGNGNTIYF. In DNA form, the CDR3 reads TGTGCCAGCAGGTCAGGAGGGAATGGAAACACCATATATTTT.

The chain combines TRBV29-1 with TRBJ1-2; no firm D call. The CDR3 contains 10 residues. Germline V lookup: CDR1 SQVTM, CDR2 ANQGSEA. V dropped 6 bases and J dropped 4 bases, with 6 bases sitting between them. This CDR3 is CSVYSYGYTF. CDR3 coding DNA: TGCAGCGTGTACAGCTATGGCTACACCTTC.

Only one count was recorded for this clone. J is TRBJ1-1 and V is TRBV7-8, with 8 bases that match TRBD1. The CDR3 has 17 residues. V shed 6 bases and J 11 bases; nucleotides not matched to a gene: 23. Germline assignment: CDR1 SGHVS and CDR2 FQNEAQ. CDR3 sequence reads: CASRKRPDPDRASDAFF. The CDR3 DNA follows: TGTGCCAGCAGAAAACGACCGGACCCGGACAGGGCGTCCGATGCTTTCTTT.

The chain is built from TRBV5-6 and TRBJ2-7, with TRBD1 as a possible D gene (6 bases). The CDR3 runs 16 residues. With 0 bases removed from V and 3 bases from J, the gap between germline ends came to 16 bases. Germline CDR1 reads SGHDT; CDR2 reads YYEEEE. The CDR3 reads CASSLGSNRARYEQYF. In DNA form, the CDR3 reads TGTGCCAGCAGCTTGGGTTCGAACAGGGCCCGCTACGAGCAGTACTTC.

The rearrangement links TRBV9 to TRBJ2-5; possible D gene TRBD1, 6 bases. The germline gives CDR1 SGDLS, CDR2 YYNGEE. Trimming shortened V by 2 bases and J by 5 bases, and 13 bases separated the two germline ends. The CDR3 sequence is 14 residues long. CDR3 amino acids: CASSVRGQGETQYF. CDR3 in DNA: TGTGCCAGCAGCGTCAGGGGTCAGGGGGAGACCCAGTACTTC.

The chain has TRBV14 and TRBJ2-7; D unresolved. This CDR3 has 13 residues. Germline V lookup: CDR1 SGHDN, CDR2 FVKESK. V lost 0 bases and J 3 bases, leaving 6 bases between the germline ends. The CDR3 protein is CASSQDLFYEQYF. The DNA of the CDR3 is TGTGCCAGCAGCCAAGATCTTTTCTACGAGCAGTACTTC.

The rearrangement uses TRBV7-3 and TRBJ2-5; possible D gene TRBD1, 5 bases. This CDR3 is 13 amino acids long. V shed 5 bases and J shed 5 bases, with 12 bases lying between them. Germline V gene sequence: CDR1 SGHTA, CDR2 FQGTGA. DNA for the CDR3: TGTGCCAGCAGCGGGGCAGGGATGGAGACCCAGTACTTC. It encodes CASSGAGMETQYF.

The CDR3 nucleotides are TGTGCCAGCTCACCAGGGGGAACTAGCGGGAGTTCAGATACGCAGTATTTT. Translation: CASSPGGTSGSSDTQYF. This rearrangement joins TRBV18 to TRBJ2-3, with 11 bases fitting TRBD2. The CDR3 is 17 amino acids. Germline V gives CDR1 KGHSH, CDR2 LQKENI. V lost 2 bases, J lost 4 bases, and 8 bases stayed unmatched.

The chain combines TRBV2 with TRBJ2-7; 9 nucleotides align to TRBD1. Trimming at V came to 1 base and at J to 2 bases, leaving 15 bases not matched to a gene. Germline loops: CDR1 SNHLY, CDR2 FYNNEI. This CDR3 spans 19 amino acids. In nucleotides, the CDR3 is TGTGCCAGCAGTGAAGGTTTTGAGCTATTCCGGGACAGGGCCTACGAGCAGTACTTC. Its translation is CASSEGFELFRDRAYEQYF.

V usage is TRBV27 and J usage is TRBJ2-3; a weak D match, TRBD1 (6 bases). V gave up 2 bases and J gave up 1 base, with 13 bases separating them. Germline values: CDR1 MNHEY, CDR2 SMNVEV (reference sequence). The CDR3 extends over 16 amino acids. In DNA form, the CDR3 reads TGTGCCAGCAGTTTAAAGGGGGAGAGGGGCACAGATACGCAGTATTTT. It is translated as CASSLKGERGTDTQYF.

The chain couples TRBV11-3 to TRBJ2-7; D may be TRBD1 (6 bases). The CDR3 consists of 15 residues. The germline CDR1 and CDR2 sequences are SGHNT and YENEEA. V was clipped by 6 bases and J by 0 bases, with 15 bases between them. CDR3 DNA: TGTGCCAGCAGTGAAACCAGGGGATTCTCCTACGAGCAGTACTTC. Amino acid sequence: CASSETRGFSYEQYF.

The chain links TRBV5-6 to TRBJ2-7; TRBD2 agrees at 10 bases. Germline CDR1 SGHDT, CDR2 YYEEEE. With V trimmed by 9 bases and J by 0 bases, 6 bases remained unmatched. The CDR3 has 14 amino acids. This chain's CDR3 is CATWTSGSSYEQYF. The CDR3 bases are TGTGCCACCTGGACTAGCGGCAGCTCCTACGAGCAGTACTTC.

CDR3 protein: CASSTRLVITNTGELFF. The CDR3 nucleotides read TGTGCCAGCAGTACTAGACTAGTTATCACGAACACCGGGGAGCTGTTTTTT. J is TRBJ2-2 and V is TRBV7-2, with TRBD2 as a possible D gene (6 bases). This CDR3 is built from 17 residues. Deletions cut 6 bases from V and 0 bases from J, with 17 bases between. Germline CDR1 is SGHTA and CDR2 is FQGNSA.

The rearrangement joins TRBV3-1 (or the pseudogene TRBV3-2) to TRBJ2-7; 9 nucleotides match TRBD1. The CDR3 is made up of 13 amino acids. Germline lookup yields CDR1 LGHDT and CDR2 YNNKEL (reference sequence). The V segment lost 6 bases and the J segment 2 bases; nucleotides outside the gene matches: 2. For the CDR3, the DNA is TGTGCCAGCAGTCGACAGGGGGCCTACGAGCAGTACTTC. It translates to CASSRQGAYEQYF.

The CDR3 loop reads CASSSPGALGTAFF. The CDR3 nucleotides read TGTGCCAGTAGTAGCCCGGGAGCCCTGGGGACGGCTTTCTTT. The genes are TRBV19 and TRBJ1-1; D perhaps matches TRBD1 (5 bases). Germline V gene sequence: CDR1 LNHDA, CDR2 SQIVND (reference sequence). The CDR3 is 14 amino acids. The germline V and J ends were trimmed by 4 bases and 11 bases, with 20 bases remaining between them.

The J gene is TRBJ2-7, the V gene TRBV11-3; 9 positions agree with TRBD1. This CDR3 has 15 amino acids. Germline V gene data show CDR1 as SGHNT and CDR2 as YENEEA. Losses at the gene ends were 6 bases for V and 5 bases for J; bases not matched to a gene: 11. The CDR3 sequence: CASRPWRQGDHEQYF. The CDR3 nucleotides read TGTGCCAGCAGGCCCTGGAGACAGGGGGACCACGAGCAGTACTTC.

The rearrangement links TRBV28 to TRBJ2-2; D may be TRBD2 (5 bases). V dropped 5 bases and J dropped 6 bases, with 16 bases sitting between them. There are 15 residues in the CDR3. The germline V gene has CDR1 MDHEN and CDR2 SYDVKM. DNA of the CDR3: TGTGCCAGCAGTGTTACGGGAAGGATCGCCGGGGAGCTGTTTTTT. It specifies CASSVTGRIAGELFF.

The genes are TRBV27 and TRBJ2-7, with 9 bases matching TRBD2. The V segment lost 3 bases and the J segment 2 bases; nucleotides outside the gene matches: 8. Germline CDR1 is MNHEY and CDR2 is SMNVEV (reference sequence). The CDR3 sequence is 16 residues long. The CDR3 spells CASSLRLAVTAYEQYF. In nucleotides, the CDR3 is TGTGCCAGCAGTTTGAGACTAGCGGTAACAGCCTACGAGCAGTACTTC.

This clone showed up just once. The CDR3 sequence: CASSPAREAYGYTF. CDR3 nucleotide sequence: TGTGCCAGCTCACCAGCGAGGGAGGCCTATGGCTACACCTTC. J is TRBJ1-2 and V is TRBV18, with D unresolved. The germline CDR1 and CDR2 sequences are KGHSH and LQKENI. There are 14 residues in the CDR3. The V gene lost 2 bases and the J gene lost 4 bases, with 11 bases spanning the gap.

The chain combines TRBV18 with TRBJ1-2, with 8 bases that match TRBD1. Trimming took 3 bases from V and 0 from J; bases not matched to a gene: 6. The CDR3 is 16 amino acids. The germline CDR1 and CDR2 sequences are KGHSH and LQKENI. CDR3 loop: CASSPPRTGPNYGYTF. CDR3 DNA: TGTGCCAGCTCACCCCCCCGGACAGGGCCTAACTATGGCTACACCTTC.

The rearrangement uses TRBV5-6 and TRBJ1-2; 8 bases map to TRBD1. This CDR3 region has 16 residues. J gave up 4 bases and V 7 bases, and 15 bases lay outside the gene matches. Germline-derived CDR1 and CDR2 are SGHDT and YYEEEE. The CDR3 here is CASGSSRTGRIYGYTF. The DNA of the CDR3 is TGTGCCAGCGGATCTTCCAGGACAGGGAGGATCTATGGCTACACCTTC.

This clone was seen a handful of times. The CDR3, as DNA: TGTGCCAGCAGCCGTCGGAGGGGGCTATCGAACACCGGGGAGCTGTTTTTT. Its protein product is CASSRRRGLSNTGELFF. The V gene is TRBV7-9, the J gene TRBJ2-2, with TRBD1 as a possible D gene (7 bases). V was trimmed by 5 bases and J by 0 bases, leaving 16 bases between them. The CDR3 contains 17 residues. Looked up from germline, CDR1 is SEHNR and CDR2 is FQNEAQ (reference sequence).

This clone has only a few counts. The gene calls are TRBV27 and TRBJ2-3; 7 bases match TRBD1. Germline CDR1 is MNHEY and CDR2 is SMNVEV (reference sequence). V was pared by 6 bases and J by 0 bases, with 9 bases of the junction left unmatched. The CDR3 is made up of 16 amino acids. In nucleotides, the CDR3 is TGTGCCAGCAGCCGCCGACAGGGCGCTAGCACAGATACGCAGTATTTT. This gives the protein CASSRRQGASTDTQYF.

The chain carries TRBV28 and TRBJ2-2, with D unresolved. Trimming shortened V by 1 base and J by 4 bases, and 16 bases separated the two germline ends. The germline V gene encodes CDR1 MDHEN and CDR2 SYDVKM. The CDR3 runs 17 residues. The CDR3 sequence: CASSLLSYSGSTGELFF. The CDR3 DNA reads as TGTGCCAGCAGTTTATTATCATACAGTGGCAGCACCGGGGAGCTGTTTTTT.

This clone was found a few times. The V gene is TRBV4-1, the J gene TRBJ2-3; 10 bases fit TRBD2. The CDR3 has 18 amino acids. The germline V gene encodes CDR1 MGHRA and CDR2 YSYEKL. Unmatched junction bases numbered 10, after V lost 4 bases and J lost 0 bases. The CDR3 DNA reads TGCGCCAGCAGCCGGCAACCTATACTAGCGGGGAGCACAGATACGCAGTATTTT. Translated, it gives CASSRQPILAGSTDTQYF.

The chain employs TRBV9 and TRBJ2-2; TRBD1 agrees at 7 bases. V lost 6 bases to trimming and J lost 6 bases; unmatched junction nucleotides: 5. The CDR3 is 13 residues long. The germline gives CDR1 SGDLS, CDR2 YYNGEE. The CDR3 loop reads CASTGQASGELFF. The DNA of the CDR3 is TGTGCCAGCACAGGACAGGCATCCGGGGAGCTGTTTTTT.

This chain links TRBV4-2 with TRBJ2-1, with TRBD2 as a possible D gene (6 bases). The CDR3 has 15 residues. Per the germline V gene, CDR1 is LGHNA and CDR2 is YNFKEQ. With 1 base removed from V and 5 bases from J, the gap between germline ends came to 12 bases. The DNA for the CDR3 is TGTGCCAGCAGCCAAGGGGTGATAGCGGACAATGAGCAGTTCTTC. This gives the protein CASSQGVIADNEQFF.